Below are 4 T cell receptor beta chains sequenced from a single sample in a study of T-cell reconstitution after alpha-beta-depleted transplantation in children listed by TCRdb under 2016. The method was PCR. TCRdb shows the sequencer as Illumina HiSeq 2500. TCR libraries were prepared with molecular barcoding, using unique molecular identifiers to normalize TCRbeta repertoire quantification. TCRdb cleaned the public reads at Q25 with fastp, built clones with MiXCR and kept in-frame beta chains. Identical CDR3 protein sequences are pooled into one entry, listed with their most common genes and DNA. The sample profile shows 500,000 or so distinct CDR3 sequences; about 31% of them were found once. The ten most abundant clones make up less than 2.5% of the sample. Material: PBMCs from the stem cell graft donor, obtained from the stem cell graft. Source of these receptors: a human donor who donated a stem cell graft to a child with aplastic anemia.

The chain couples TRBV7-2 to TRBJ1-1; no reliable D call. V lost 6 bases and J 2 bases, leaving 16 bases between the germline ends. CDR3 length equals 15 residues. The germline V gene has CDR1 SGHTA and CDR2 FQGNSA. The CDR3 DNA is TGTGCCAGCAGTCAGGACGGGCAGGCTAACACTGAAGCTTTCTTT. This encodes CASSQDGQANTEAFF.

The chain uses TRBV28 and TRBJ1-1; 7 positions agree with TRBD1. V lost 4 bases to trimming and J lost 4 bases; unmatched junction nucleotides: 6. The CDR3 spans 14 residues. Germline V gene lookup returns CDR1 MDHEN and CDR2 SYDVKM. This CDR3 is CASSSQTGRTEAFF. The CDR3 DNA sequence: TGTGCCAGCAGTTCACAGACAGGGCGCACTGAAGCTTTCTTT.

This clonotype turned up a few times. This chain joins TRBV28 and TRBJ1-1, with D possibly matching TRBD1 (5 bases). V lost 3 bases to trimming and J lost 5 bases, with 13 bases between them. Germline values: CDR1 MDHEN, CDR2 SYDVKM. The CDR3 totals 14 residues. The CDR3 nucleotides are TGTGCCAGCAGTTTGAGCCCAGGGAGTACTGAAGCTTTCTTT. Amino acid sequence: CASSLSPGSTEAFF. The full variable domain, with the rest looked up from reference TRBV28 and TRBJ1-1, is DVKVTQSSRYLVKRTGEKVFLECVQDMDHENMFWYRQDPGLGLRLIYFSYDVKMKEKGDIPEGYSVSREKKERFSLILESASTNQTSMYLCASSLSPGSTEAFFGQGTRLTVV.

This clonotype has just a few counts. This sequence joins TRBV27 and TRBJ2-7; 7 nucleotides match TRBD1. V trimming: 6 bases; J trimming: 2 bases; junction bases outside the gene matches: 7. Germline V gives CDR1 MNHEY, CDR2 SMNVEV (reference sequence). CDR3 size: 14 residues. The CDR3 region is CASSLTGAPYEQYF. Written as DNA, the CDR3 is TGTGCCAGCAGCCTAACAGGGGCCCCCTACGAGCAGTACTTC.